This TCR beta chain appears in the sequencing data of a study of cytomegalovirus exposure and HLA in healthy donors. Study results and limitations: An apparent linkage of common viral pathogens to several of the most significant clusters emerged in a later analysis.

Comments on this clone: Its antigen is not identified.

In germline, CDR1 is SGHRS, CDR2 YFSETQ. The CDR3 is 15 amino acids. V shed 4 bases, J shed 0 bases, and the junction held 4 bases outside the gene matches. Vbeta (60) and Jbeta (13) primers were used in the PCR. Profiled with immunoSEQ multiplex PCR; TCRdb holds only in-frame clones, not every one. The table records about 130,000 clones, 75% to 90% of them present only once. This clonotype was sampled from a woman aged 40 to 50 in good health and CMV-seronegative. V and J are TRBV5-1 and TRBJ1-3, with TRBD1 identical over 7 bases. The specimen sequenced was PBMCs. CDR3 in amino acids: CASSLQGNSGNTIYF. CDR3 DNA sequence: TGCGCCAGCAGCCTACAGGGGAACTCTGGAAACACCATATATTTT.